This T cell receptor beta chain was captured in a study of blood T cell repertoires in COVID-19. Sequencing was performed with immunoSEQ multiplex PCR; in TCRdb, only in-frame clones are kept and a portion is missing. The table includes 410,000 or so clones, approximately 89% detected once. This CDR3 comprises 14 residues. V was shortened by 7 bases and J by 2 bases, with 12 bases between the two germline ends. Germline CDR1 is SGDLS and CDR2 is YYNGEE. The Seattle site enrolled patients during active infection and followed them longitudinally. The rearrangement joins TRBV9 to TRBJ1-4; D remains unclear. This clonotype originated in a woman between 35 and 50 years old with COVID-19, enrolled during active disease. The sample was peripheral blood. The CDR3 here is CASGRGPTNEKLFF. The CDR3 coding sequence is TGTGCCAGCGGTAGAGGTCCCACTAATGAAAAACTGTTTTTT. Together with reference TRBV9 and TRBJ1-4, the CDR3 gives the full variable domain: DSGVTQTPKHLITATGQRVTLRCSPRSGDLSVYWYQQSLDQGLQFLIQYYNGEERAKGNILERFSAQQFPDLHSELNLSSLELGDSALYFCASGRGPTNEKLFFGSGTQLSVL.